This T cell receptor (beta chain) is from a study of blood T cells in healthy people across ages. General study results and limits: Among T cells, TCR beta diversity per million cells dropped roughly linearly as age rose. Percentage of naive T cells showed a strong correlation with TCR beta diversity.

The J segment lost 9 bases and the V segment lost 3 bases, leaving 4 bases of the junction unmatched. The CDR3 contains 13 residues. Germline-derived CDR1 and CDR2 are MNHEY and SMNVEV (reference sequence). This clonotype appeared a single time. The target antigen is unknown. Using a J-beta primer mix together with a sample-barcoded 5' primer, a second PCR was run for about 6 to 12 cycles. One entry per CDR3 protein, called by TCRdb with MiXCR from the 5' RACE reads. The table has about 1 million distinct CDR3 sequences, roughly 45% seen once. This TCR was recovered from a woman aged 55-70 years in good health. The material sequenced was blood. This chain connects TRBV27 to TRBJ2-1; TRBD2 agrees at 8 bases. In DNA, the CDR3 is TGTGCCAGCAGTTTTTCGCTAGCGGGTGAGCAGTTCTTC. Translating gives CASSFSLAGEQFF.